The 20 T cell receptor beta chains listed next were all sequenced from one sample in a study of blood T cell repertoires in COVID-19. Some clones are missing from TCRdb's copy, which holds only in-frame ones; the method was immunoSEQ multiplex PCR. Here the sample spans 85,000 to 110,000 clones, roughly 87% being singletons. Sequenced: peripheral blood. The receptor source for this set is a human donor in a cohort sampled during active COVID-19.

The chain is built from TRBV2 and TRBJ2-2, with unresolved D. V lost 7 bases to trimming and J lost 3 bases, with 9 bases between them. CDR1 and CDR2 (germline): SNHLY, FYNNEI. The CDR3 extends over 13 amino acids. The CDR3 nucleotides read TGTGCCAGCAAATACACCCACACCGGGGAGCTGTTTTTT. Its protein is CASKYTHTGELFF.

This chain joins TRBV2 and TRBJ1-2, with TRBD1 as a possible D gene (6 bases). The CDR3 has 13 amino acids. V lost 5 bases to trimming and J lost 7 bases, with 14 bases between them. Germline V lookup: CDR1 SNHLY, CDR2 FYNNEI. CDR3 in DNA: TGTGCCAGCAGTTTGCCCTACAGGGTTGGCTACACCTTC. This encodes CASSLPYRVGYTF.

The V call is TRBV4-2, the J call TRBJ2-3, with 11 positions matching TRBD2. There are 16 residues in the CDR3. CDR1 and CDR2 from the germline V gene are LGHNA and YNFKEQ. J was trimmed by 4 bases and V by 0 bases; bases with no gene match: 3. CDR3 bases: TGTGCCAGCAGCCAAGAAGTTAGCGGGGGGGCAGATACGCAGTATTTT. Translating gives CASSQEVSGGADTQYF.

The chain's CDR3 is CASSVGDSSGNTIYF. CDR3 nucleotides: TGTGCCAGCAGCGTAGGTGACAGCTCTGGAAACACCATATATTTT. The chain recombines TRBV9 with TRBJ1-3, with D possibly being TRBD1 (5 bases). This CDR3 is 15 amino acids long. CDR1 SGDLS and CDR2 YYNGEE come from the germline V gene. V was shortened by 0 bases and J by 0 bases, with 7 bases between the two germline ends.

J is TRBJ2-2 and V is TRBV10-3; D gene ambiguous. This CDR3 is 14 amino acids long. Deletions cut 0 bases from V and 1 base from J, with 3 bases between. Germline CDR1 ENHRY, CDR2 SYGVKD. In DNA, the CDR3 is TGTGCCATCAGTGAGTCACAGAACACCGGGGAGCTGTTTTTT. Amino acid sequence: CAISESQNTGELFF.

Written as DNA, the CDR3 is TGTGCCAGCAGTTGGATACAGGGCAAGGGCGAGCAGTACTTC. Protein: CASSWIQGKGEQYF. This chain links TRBV6-5 with TRBJ2-7; the D gene is possibly TRBD1 (6 bases). Looked up from germline, CDR1 is MNHEY and CDR2 is SVGAGI. The V end was cut by 4 bases, the J end by 6 bases, with 16 bases between. The CDR3 has 14 amino acids.

The chain uses TRBV6-1 and TRBJ1-6; 7 nucleotides match TRBD1. CDR1 and CDR2 (germline): MNHNS, SASEGT. J gave up 5 bases and V 0 bases, and 1 base lay outside the gene matches. The CDR3 is 15 amino acids. The CDR3 nucleotides read TGTGCCAGCAGTGAAGCGCAGGGGGATAATTCACCCCTCCACTTT. Translation: CASSEAQGDNSPLHF.

This chain uses TRBV19 with TRBJ2-1; D may be TRBD2 (5 bases). CDR3 length equals 13 residues. The germline V gene encodes CDR1 LNHDA and CDR2 SQIVND (reference sequence). The ends were cut back, 2 bases at V and 7 bases at J, with 9 bases in the middle. The CDR3 reads CASSISRGNEQFF. In DNA, the CDR3 is TGTGCCAGTAGTATATCTCGCGGGAATGAGCAGTTCTTC.

This clone was picked up one time. The rearrangement joins TRBV19 to TRBJ2-5, with 15 nucleotides matching TRBD2. Germline V gene sequence: CDR1 LNHDA, CDR2 SQIVND (reference sequence). Germline trimming cut 4 bases from V and 9 bases from J; bases unmatched to any gene: 6. The CDR3 runs to 15 residues. The CDR3 protein is CASSTGTSGGTSQYF. CDR3 DNA: TGTGCCAGTAGTACCGGGACTAGCGGGGGGACGTCCCAGTACTTC.

The V call is TRBV11-2, the J call TRBJ2-7; a possible D gene is TRBD2 (6 bases). The CDR3 covers 14 residues. Trimming removed 6 bases at V and 7 bases at J, with 19 bases between. In germline, CDR1 is SGHAT, CDR2 FQNNGV. The CDR3 loop reads CASSTGTGLREQYF. In DNA form, the CDR3 reads TGTGCCAGCAGTACCGGGACTGGGTTACGGGAGCAGTACTTC.

This clone was detected only once. The gene calls are TRBV18 and TRBJ2-7; 8 positions agree with TRBD2. The germline V gene encodes CDR1 KGHSH and CDR2 LQKENI. Trimming cost V 2 bases and J 6 bases; bases outside gene matches: 6. The CDR3 is 14 amino acids. CDR3 residues: CASSPTGGASEQYF. The DNA for the CDR3 is TGTGCCAGCTCACCAACGGGGGGGGCTTCCGAGCAGTACTTC.

This clone was detected only a few times. J is TRBJ1-2 and V is TRBV2, with D possibly TRBD1 on 6 matching bases. The CDR3 loop spans 13 amino acids. Trimming pared 5 bases from V and 5 bases from J, leaving 12 bases between. Looked up from germline, CDR1 is SNHLY and CDR2 is FYNNEI. The CDR3 here is CASSPAGDYGYTF. The DNA of the CDR3 is TGTGCCAGCAGTCCCGCAGGGGATTATGGCTACACCTTC. Variable domain in full (rest from reference TRBV2 and TRBJ1-2): EPEVTQTPSHQVTQMGQEVILRCVPISNHLYFYWYRQILGQKVEFLVSFYNNEISEKSEIFDDQFSVERPDGSNFTLKIRSTKLEDSAMYFCASSPAGDYGYTFGSGTRLTVV.

V gene TRBV7-9 combines with J gene TRBJ2-1; D might be TRBD2 (5 bases). This CDR3 has 13 residues. Germline V gene lookup returns CDR1 SEHNR and CDR2 FQNEAQ (reference sequence). Trimming shortened V by 1 base and J by 8 bases, and 9 bases separated the two germline ends. This CDR3 is CASSLVERHEQFF. The CDR3 nucleotides are TGTGCCAGCAGCTTAGTCGAGCGGCATGAGCAGTTCTTC.

The CDR3 region has the DNA TGTGCCAGCAGTCCGGACTGGCTTAACACCGGGGAGCTGTTTTTT. This sequence encodes CASSPDWLNTGELFF. This chain uses TRBV28 with TRBJ2-2, with TRBD2 as a possible D gene (5 bases). This CDR3 has 15 residues. Germline values: CDR1 MDHEN, CDR2 SYDVKM. V was cut by 5 bases and J by 2 bases, with 12 bases left in between.

The chain joins TRBV5-4 to TRBJ2-3; a weak D match, TRBD1 (5 bases). Deletions cut 3 bases from V and 2 bases from J, with 10 bases between. CDR1 is SGHNT, CDR2 YYREEE, per germline (reference sequence). The CDR3 covers 14 residues. The CDR3 coding sequence is TGTGCCAGCAGCTCTCAGGGTTCCACAGATACGCAGTATTTT. Encoded protein: CASSSQGSTDTQYF.

The V and J genes are TRBV7-9 and TRBJ1-1; a weak D match, TRBD1 (5 bases). This CDR3 spans 14 amino acids. Germline V gene sequence: CDR1 SEHNR, CDR2 FQNEAQ (reference sequence). V was pared by 5 bases and J by 7 bases, with 17 bases between. Here the CDR3 DNA reads TGTGCCAGCAGCAGTGGCCGGGCAGACAGTGAAGCTTTCTTT. Residues: CASSSGRADSEAFF.

The chain carries TRBV30 and TRBJ2-7; D not certain. The germline CDR1 and CDR2 sequences are GTSNPN and SVGIG (reference sequence). The CDR3 runs 14 residues. Trimming shortened V by 3 bases and J by 4 bases, and 16 bases separated the two germline ends. The CDR3 coding sequence is TGTGCCTGGAGCGACACCACGACACGTTACGAGCAGTACTTC. It encodes CAWSDTTTRYEQYF.

The gene calls are TRBV6-5 and TRBJ1-2; D remains ambiguous. In germline, CDR1 is MNHEY, CDR2 SVGAGI. The CDR3 spans 13 residues. Trimming cost V 6 bases and J 4 bases, with 12 bases left between them. CDR3 coding DNA: TGTGCCAGCAGGACGACGAGCGGCTATGGCTACACCTTC. It yields the protein CASRTTSGYGYTF.

This clone came up a few times. This sequence joins TRBV7-9 and TRBJ2-5, with 7 bases aligning to TRBD2. V lost 2 bases to trimming and J lost 4 bases; unmatched junction nucleotides: 1. The CDR3 sequence is 13 residues long. The germline CDR1 and CDR2 sequences are SEHNR and FQNEAQ (reference sequence). Here the CDR3 reads CASSLTGGETQYF. DNA for the CDR3: TGTGCCAGCAGCTTAACGGGAGGAGAGACCCAGTACTTC. Using reference TRBV7-9 and TRBJ2-5 for the parts outside the CDR3, the full variable domain is DTGVSQNPRHKITKRGQNVTFRCDPISEHNRLYWYRQTLGQGPEFLTYFQNEAQLEKSRLLSDRFSAERPKGSFSTLEIQRTEQGDSAMYLCASSLTGGETQYFGPGTRLLVL.

This clone was recorded a few times. The chain links TRBV5-1 to TRBJ1-6, with 7 positions matching TRBD1. The ends lost 4 bases at V and 7 bases at J; junction bases unmatched: 5. Germline lookup yields CDR1 SGHRS and CDR2 YFSETQ. The CDR3 sequence is 14 residues long. This CDR3 is CASSAGQSNSPLHF. The CDR3 bases are TGCGCCAGCAGCGCGGGACAGTCCAATTCACCCCTCCACTTT.